This T cell receptor beta chain was observed in a study of post-analysis software for immune sequencing data. Looking at the study overall: Some patients lacked subtype; others had relapsing-remitting, secondary progressive or progressive-relapsing disease.

TCR beta libraries were prepared from cDNA with unique molecular identifiers. Approximately 500,000 cDNA molecules were obtained from around 0.96 to 9.9 million T cells. TCRdb ran MiXCR on the PCR reads and lists one entry per CDR3 protein. The top ten hold approximately 4.3% of the sample, which has under 900,000 distinct CDR3 sequences, roughly 50% seen once. The germline V and J ends were trimmed by 4 bases and 4 bases, with 9 bases remaining between them. Germline V CDR1 and CDR2: SGHTA, FQGTGA. This CDR3 region has 13 residues. Points on this clonotype: Its antigen is currently unknown.

Overall study results and limits: TRBV segments more frequent in patients than in controls numbered about five and included TRBV5-6, TRBV5-1 and TRBV20-1. Patients with multiple sclerosis recorded significantly lower normalized Chao1 diversity than controls, the study found.

The sequence was obtained from a girl under 18 with multiple sclerosis. Sample: blood. The chain recombines TRBV7-3 with TRBJ2-3; perhaps TRBD2 as D (5 bases). CDR3 in amino acids: CASSWAGPDTQYF. The CDR3 DNA sequence: TGTGCCAGCAGCTGGGCGGGCCCAGATACGCAGTATTTT.